These 2 T cell receptor beta chains were all obtained from the same sample, sequenced in a study of T cells and Merkel cell carcinoma outcomes. Libraries were prepared by immunoSEQ multiplex PCR; TCRdb keeps only in-frame clonotypes and omits some of them. The data contain just over 15,000 clones, more than 75% of them seen just once; the ten biggest clones take up under 8%. Sequencing used tumor tissue from Merkel cell carcinoma. The receptor source for this set is a human donor with Merkel cell carcinoma.

In regard to this clone: The germline gene is not matched at one end of the junction; a read error may be the cause. The chain combines TRBV10-3 with TRBJ2-2; 8 bases are a match to TRBD2. This CDR3 has 14 amino acids. Germline loops: CDR1 ENHRY, CDR2 SYGVKD. The DNA of the CDR3 is TGTGCCATCCCAGCGGGGGAAAACACCGGGAAGCTGTTTTTT. It encodes CAIPAGENTGKLFF.

Details on this clone: One end of the junction fails to match germline, which may point to a read error. This sequence joins TRBV27 and TRBJ2-1, with 7 bases fitting TRBD1. The length of the CDR3 is 15 residues. CDR1 and CDR2 (germline): MNHEY, SMNVEV (reference sequence). The CDR3 region is CVSSGSTGSYNEQFF. The CDR3 region has the DNA TGTGTCAGCAGTGGGTCGACAGGGTCCTACAATGAGCAGTTCTTC.